The 5 T cell receptor beta chains given below trace back to one sample, sequenced in a study of identical twins. TCRdb called the 5' RACE reads again in MiXCR, with one record for every CDR3 protein. The data show approximately 500,000 distinct CDR3 sequences, 24% seen once. The same sample was also used in a study of T cells expressing NK-cell markers.

The sample comprised CD4+ T cells sorted from blood. The receptors here all came from a woman in her late teens or twenties in good health.

The chain employs TRBV18 and TRBJ2-7; D ambiguous. V lost 3 bases and J lost 3, with 15 bases in between. Per germline, CDR1 KGHSH and CDR2 LQKENI. The CDR3 sequence is 15 residues long. The CDR3: CASSPGDRVSYEQYF. CDR3 bases: TGTGCCAGCTCACCGGGCGATAGGGTGAGCTACGAGCAGTACTTC.

This clonotype was counted only a few times. V usage is TRBV5-6 and J usage is TRBJ2-7, with D tentatively TRBD1 (6 bases). Trimming shortened V by 2 bases and J by 4 bases, and 16 bases separated the two germline ends. The CDR3 contains 15 residues. CDR1 and CDR2 (germline): SGHDT, YYEEEE. CDR3 sequence (DNA): TGTGCCAGCAGCTTCCCGACCGGGACAATTTACGAGCAGTACTTC. This codes for CASSFPTGTIYEQYF.

In its sample, this clonotype was seen a few times. The chain has TRBV5-1 and TRBJ2-1; D remains ambiguous. The V end lost 0 bases, the J end lost 8 bases, and 15 bases lay between the germline ends. The length of the CDR3 is 15 residues. Germline V lookup: CDR1 SGHRS, CDR2 YFSETQ. The CDR3 sequence is CASSLVTVGEDEQFF. The CDR3 DNA reads as TGCGCCAGCAGCTTGGTGACGGTCGGCGAGGATGAGCAGTTCTTC.

This clonotype was recorded at least ten times. The rearrangement links TRBV5-1 to TRBJ2-5; 8 nucleotides line up with TRBD1. The CDR3 spans 14 residues. Germline CDR1 is SGHRS and CDR2 is YFSETQ. Germline trimming cut 4 bases from V and 5 bases from J; bases unmatched to any gene: 7. The CDR3 nucleotides are TGCGCCAGCAGCGCAGGACAGGGTGGGGAGACCCAGTACTTC. It translates to CASSAGQGGETQYF.

The rearrangement joins TRBV11-2 to TRBJ2-7; D is ambiguous. Germline CDR1 and CDR2: SGHAT and FQNNGV. Trimming removed 5 bases from V and 3 bases from J, with 11 bases in between. This CDR3 comprises 13 residues. CDR3 bases: TGTGCCAGCAGCCCCCTCGCTTTCTACGAGCAGTACTTC. Residues: CASSPLAFYEQYF. The full variable domain, rest sourced from reference TRBV11-2 and TRBJ2-7, is EAGVAQSPRYKIIEKRQSVAFWCNPISGHATLYWYQQILGQGPKLLIQFQNNGVVDDSQLPKDRFSAERLKGVDSTLKIQPAKLEDSAVYLCASSPLAFYEQYFGPGTRLTVT.